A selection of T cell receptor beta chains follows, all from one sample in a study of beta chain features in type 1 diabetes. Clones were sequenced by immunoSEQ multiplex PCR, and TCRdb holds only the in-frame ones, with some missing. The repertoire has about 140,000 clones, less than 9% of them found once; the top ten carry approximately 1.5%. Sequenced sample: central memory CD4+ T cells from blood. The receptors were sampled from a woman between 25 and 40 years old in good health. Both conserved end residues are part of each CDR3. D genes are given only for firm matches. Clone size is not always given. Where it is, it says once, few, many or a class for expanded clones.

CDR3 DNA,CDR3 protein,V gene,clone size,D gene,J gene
TGTGCCAGCAGTTTAGGGCCAGCCTCTCAGCCCCAGCATTTT,CASSLGPASQPQHF,TRBV28,NA,NA,TRBJ1-5
TGTGCCAGTAGTCCCCGGAGCGGGAGCGGGGATGAGCAGTTCTTC,CASSPRSGSGDEQFF,TRBV19,few,TRBD2,TRBJ2-1
TGCGCCAGCAGCCAAACCGGGACAGCCTACGAGCAGTACTTC,CASSQTGTAYEQYF,TRBV5-1,NA,TRBD1,TRBJ2-7
TGTGCCAGCATCCGGACAGGGGGCAACACCGGGGAGCTGTTTTTT,CASIRTGGNTGELFF,TRBV2,few,TRBD1,TRBJ2-2
TGTGCCAGCAGCCCGAATCTACGGTCTGAAGCTTTCTTT,CASSPNLRSEAFF,TRBV7-2,few,NA,TRBJ1-1
TGTGCCAGCAGCTTAGAATCGGCCAGGACTTACGAGCAGTACTTC,CASSLESARTYEQYF,TRBV7-2,NA,NA,TRBJ2-7
TGTGCCAGCACTCTCCGGGACACAGATACGCAGTATTTT,CASTLRDTDTQYF,TRBV6-1,few,NA,TRBJ2-3
TGTGCCACCAGCAGAGATGTGGGGGGGCAAGTGCATTTT,CATSRDVGGQVHF,TRBV15,NA,NA,TRBJ1-5
TGTGCCAGCAGTTCAAGAGGTGGGGCCAACGTCCTGACTTTC,CASSSRGGANVLTF,TRBV28,few,NA,TRBJ2-6
TGTGCCAGCAGTCCCGACAGGAGCAAATACAGGGATACGCAGTATTTT,CASSPDRSKYRDTQYF,TRBV25-1,many,NA,TRBJ2-3
TGTGCCAGCTCACCACTACAGGGCCACGGGGAGCTGTTTTTT,CASSPLQGHGELFF,TRBV18,NA,NA,TRBJ2-2
TGCGCCAGCAAGGGGAACACAGGGGACGCCGGGGAGCTGTTTTTT,CASKGNTGDAGELFF,TRBV4-3,NA,TRBD1,TRBJ2-2
TGTGCCAGCAGAGCGGGACACAGCAATCAGCCCCAGCATTTT,CASRAGHSNQPQHF,TRBV6-1,NA,NA,TRBJ1-5
TGTGCCAGCACCAGGGGCCAGGGGAACACCGGGGAGCTGTTTTTT,CASTRGQGNTGELFF,TRBV7-9,few,NA,TRBJ2-2
TGTGCCAGCAGCCGAGAGGCCTCCTACGAGCAGTACTTC,CASSREASYEQYF,TRBV6-1,few,NA,TRBJ2-7
TGTGCCAGCAGCCCTACTGCCGGTAACTATGGCTACACCTTC,CASSPTAGNYGYTF,TRBV7-2,few,NA,TRBJ1-2
TGTGCCAGCACTCGACAGGGGGCGAATGGCTACACCTTC,CASTRQGANGYTF,TRBV6-1,NA,TRBD1,TRBJ1-2
TGCGCCAGCAGCCAGGGGTCCGGGGGAACCCAGTACTTC,CASSQGSGGTQYF,TRBV4-1,NA,NA,TRBJ2-5
TGTGCCAGCTCACCACTGGGGCAGGGAACCTACGAGCAGTACTTC,CASSPLGQGTYEQYF,TRBV18,few,NA,TRBJ2-7
TGTGCCAGCAGCTTGAAACTAGCGGGAGGATTGGAGACCCAGTACTTC,CASSLKLAGGLETQYF,TRBV5-4,few,TRBD2,TRBJ2-5
TGTGCCAGCAGGGCCCCGGACTACGATGAGCAGTTCTTC,CASRAPDYDEQFF,TRBV6-4,NA,NA,TRBJ2-1
TGTGCCAGCTCAGGGCCGGCCGGGACCTACGAGCAGTACTTC,CASSGPAGTYEQYF,TRBV18,few,NA,TRBJ2-7
TGTGCCAGCAGTCCTTCTCCGGGACAGGGGTCTGAAGCTTTCTTT,CASSPSPGQGSEAFF,TRBV6-6,few,TRBD1,TRBJ1-1
TGTGCCAGCAGCCCGATGAGCAGGGCTGGGGCCAACGTCCTGACTTTC,CASSPMSRAGANVLTF,TRBV5-4,NA,NA,TRBJ2-6
TGTGCCAGCAGAACACAGCCCAGCGGGAGCACAGATACGCAGTATTTT,CASRTQPSGSTDTQYF,TRBV7-9,NA,NA,TRBJ2-3
TGTGCCAGCAGCAATACAGAAAATCAGCCCCAGCATTTT,CASSNTENQPQHF,TRBV7-8,NA,NA,TRBJ1-5
TGTGCCAGCAGCACCCGGACTAGCGGGACATCCTACGAGCAGTACTTC,CASSTRTSGTSYEQYF,TRBV7-8,few,TRBD2,TRBJ2-7
TGTGCCAGTAGTATAGTAGCAGTTGCGAACACCGGGGAGCTGTTTTTT,CASSIVAVANTGELFF,TRBV19,NA,NA,TRBJ2-2
TGCGCCAGCAGCGGGGGCGGGGGGTACTCCTACAATGAGCAGTTCTTC,CASSGGGGYSYNEQFF,TRBV5-1,NA,TRBD2,TRBJ2-1
TGTGCCAGCTCTCAGTCGGCAGGCACGCCCGAAAAACTGTTTTTT,CASSQSAGTPEKLFF,TRBV18,many,NA,TRBJ1-4
TGTGCCAGCAGGACCGGGACAGGGAGTTACGAGCAGTACTTC,CASRTGTGSYEQYF,TRBV25-1,NA,TRBD1,TRBJ2-7
TGTGCCAGCAGACGTAATAGCGTGACCGGGGAGCTGTTTTTT,CASRRNSVTGELFF,TRBV7-8,NA,NA,TRBJ2-2
TGCAGCGTGTCCGGGACAGCTTATGGCTACACCTTC,CSVSGTAYGYTF,TRBV29-1,few,TRBD1,TRBJ1-2
TGTGCCTGGAGTGTTGGTAGCGGGAGTGTGAATGAGCAGTTCTTC,CAWSVGSGSVNEQFF,TRBV30,few,TRBD2,TRBJ2-1
TGTGCCAGCAACTGGGGCGGACGCGCTGGAAACACCATATATTTT,CASNWGGRAGNTIYF,TRBV5-8,few,NA,TRBJ1-3
TGTGCCAGCAGCCTGTTCGTCGCCCGGGACAGGGATCCCTACGAGCAGTACTTC,CASSLFVARDRDPYEQYF,TRBV7-9,NA,TRBD1,TRBJ2-7
TGCGCCAGCAGCTTCGCAGGGTCGACGGACATTCAGTACTTC,CASSFAGSTDIQYF,TRBV5-1,few,NA,TRBJ2-4
TGTGCCAGCAGCTGGGACTACCCCACCGGGGAGCTGTTTTTT,CASSWDYPTGELFF,TRBV7-2,NA,TRBD2,TRBJ2-2
TGCGCCAGCAGTCATAGGGGCATGAACACTGAAGCTTTCTTT,CASSHRGMNTEAFF,TRBV23-1,NA,NA,TRBJ1-1
TGTGCCAGCTCACCCACAGGGGGAAACACTGAAGCTTTCTTT,CASSPTGGNTEAFF,TRBV18,NA,TRBD1,TRBJ1-1
TGTGCCAGCTCACGAAGGACTAGCGGGAACGTCGACGAGCAGTACTTC,CASSRRTSGNVDEQYF,TRBV18,many,TRBD2,TRBJ2-7
TGTGCCAGCAACCACGGGGGGGGCCTCCAAGAGACCCAGTACTTC,CASNHGGGLQETQYF,TRBV28,few,TRBD2,TRBJ2-5
TGTGCCAGCAGCTTAGAGGGCGGGGCCTACGAGCAGTACTTC,CASSLEGGAYEQYF,TRBV11-2,few,NA,TRBJ2-7
TGTGCCAGCAGTAGGACCGACCAGGGGTATGGCTACACCTTC,CASSRTDQGYGYTF,TRBV27,once,NA,TRBJ1-2
TGTGCCAGCAGTTTATCGGGTGAAGGGACCCAGTACTTC,CASSLSGEGTQYF,TRBV28,NA,NA,TRBJ2-5